This T cell receptor (beta chain) was found in a study of blood T cells in healthy people across ages. Study findings and constraints: It was found that TCR beta diversity correlated strongly with the percentage of naive T cells. Older age coincided with a roughly linear decline in TCR beta diversity per million T cells. Underestimates were what the diversity estimates from one million T cells were considered to be.

Then a second PCR, running roughly 6 to 11 cycles, was carried out with a sample-barcoded 5' primer and a J-beta primer mix. The template-switch adaptor, which had 12 random nucleotides, put a tag on each cDNA molecule. TCRdb independently ran MiXCR on the 5' RACE reads; one entry per CDR3 protein. The sample lists about 730,000 distinct CDR3 sequences; roughly 45% were seen once. The CDR3 spans 16 residues. Germline V gene sequence: CDR1 SGDLS, CDR2 YYNGEE. Deletions cut 3 bases from V and 2 bases from J, with 15 bases between. With regard to this clonotype: Its target is unknown.

The rearrangement uses TRBV9 and TRBJ2-4; weak D call: TRBD1 (5 bases). The sequenced sample consisted of blood. The source is a woman aged 55 to 70 in good health. The CDR3, as DNA: TGTGCCAGCAGCGCCCAGGGTCCAGGGACCAAAAACATTCAGTACTTC. Protein sequence: CASSAQGPGTKNIQYF.